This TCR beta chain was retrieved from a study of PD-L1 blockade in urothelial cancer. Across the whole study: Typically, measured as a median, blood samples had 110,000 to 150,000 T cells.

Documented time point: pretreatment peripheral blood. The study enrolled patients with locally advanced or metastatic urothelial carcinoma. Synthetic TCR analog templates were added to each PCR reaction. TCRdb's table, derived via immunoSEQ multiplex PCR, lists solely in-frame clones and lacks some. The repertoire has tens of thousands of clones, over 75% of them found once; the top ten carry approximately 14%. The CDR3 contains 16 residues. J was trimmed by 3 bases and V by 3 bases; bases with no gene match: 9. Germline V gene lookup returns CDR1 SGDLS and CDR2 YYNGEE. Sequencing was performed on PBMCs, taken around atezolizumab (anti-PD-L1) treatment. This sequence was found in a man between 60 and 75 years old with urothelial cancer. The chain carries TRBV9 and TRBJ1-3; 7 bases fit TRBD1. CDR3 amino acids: CASSADQTGFGNTIYF. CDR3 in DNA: TGTGCCAGCAGCGCAGATCAGACAGGGTTTGGAAACACCATATATTTT.